The clone carrying this TCR beta chain occurred once. This sample's time point: pre-treatment sample, taken before nivolumab and TIL therapy. The immunoSEQ assay was v3. Generated by immunoSEQ multiplex PCR, the TCRdb table keeps only in-frame clones and is missing some. The repertoire holds 25,000 to 40,000 clones, with 74% as singletons. This specimen comes from a study of TIL therapy for anti-PD-1-resistant metastatic lung cancer. Germline assignment: CDR1 MGHRA and CDR2 YSYEKL. The CDR3 extends over 16 amino acids. After removal of 0 bases from V and 6 bases from J, the junction contained 9 bases not matched to a gene.

The chain links TRBV4-1 to TRBJ1-2; TRBD1 agrees at 8 bases. This sample comprised blood, obtained at baseline. The source is a woman aged 30 to 85 with non-small cell lung cancer. CDR3 amino acids: CASSQDSPAGGNGYTF. The DNA for the CDR3 is TGCGCCAGCAGCCAAGATTCCCCGGCAGGGGGCAATGGCTACACCTTC.